This TCR beta chain came from a study of CD8+ T cells in alopecia areata. Findings and limits, study-wide: A large proportion of expanded lesional clones were detected persisting in scalp and blood during tofacitinib. One nonresponder leaves baseline CD8+ expansion's link to response uncertain.

The sample's treatment: oral pan-JAK inhibitor, 5-10 mg twice daily. A few counts support this clone. What it recognizes is unknown. Trimming cost V 1 base and J 3 bases; bases outside gene matches: 8. The germline gives CDR1 SEHNR, CDR2 FQNEAQ (reference sequence). The CDR3 runs 17 residues. It was cDNA, reverse transcribed from extracted RNA, that served as the sequencing template. Sequenced by immunoSEQ multiplex PCR; TCRdb stores in-frame clones only, minus some. The data hold roughly 100,000 clones, with around 60% observed a single time. The chain couples TRBV7-9 to TRBJ2-2; 7 nucleotides align to TRBD2. The source material was CD8+ T cells sorted from blood, sampled around week 55, from a patient treated with tofacitinib. The clonotype comes from a human donor with alopecia areata. The CDR3 DNA follows: TGTGCCAGCAGCTTAGTCCGGGAGGAATCGTACACCGGGGAGCTGTTTTTT. Protein: CASSLVREESYTGELFF.